Presented here are 6 T cell receptor beta chains from one specimen sequenced in a study of identical twins. Each CDR3 protein is one row after TCRdb ran MiXCR on the 5' RACE reads. The table lists some 260,000 distinct CDR3 sequences, around 15% of them singletons, with about 9% in the top ten. The sample taken for sequencing was memory (CD45RO+) T cells sorted from blood. These receptors came from a woman between 18 and 29 years old in good health.

The V and J genes are TRBV12-3 or TRBV12-4 and TRBJ1-2; no definite D call. The CDR3 runs 12 residues. With 2 bases removed from V and 8 bases from J, the gap between germline ends came to 9 bases. The CDR3 spells CASSLNGRGYTF. CDR3 sequence (DNA): TGTGCCAGCAGTTTAAATGGGAGGGGCTACACCTTC.

The chain combines TRBV20-1 with TRBJ2-4, with 8 bases aligning to TRBD1. CDR3 size: 16 residues. V was clipped by 0 bases and J by 5 bases; unmatched bases: 9. Per the germline V gene, CDR1 is DFQATT and CDR2 is SNEGSKA (reference sequence). The CDR3 region is CSAREIQGAIQNIQYF. The DNA of the CDR3 is TGCAGTGCTAGAGAAATTCAGGGGGCGATTCAAAACATTCAGTACTTC.

This chain joins TRBV10-3 and TRBJ2-3; TRBD2 matches 9 bases. CDR1 and CDR2 (germline): ENHRY, SYGVKD. The CDR3 is made up of 16 amino acids. V lost 3 bases and J lost 3; bases outside the gene matches: 7. This chain's CDR3 is CAISDFGGGATDTQYF. The DNA of the CDR3 is TGTGCCATCAGTGACTTTGGCGGGGGGGCGACAGATACGCAGTATTTT.

The CDR3: CASSPPNAGGHDTQYF. CDR3 in DNA: TGTGCCAGCTCACCACCCAACGCGGGGGGGCACGATACGCAGTATTTT. The chain couples TRBV18 to TRBJ2-3; 9 bases match TRBD2. CDR3 size: 16 residues. The germline V gene has CDR1 KGHSH and CDR2 LQKENI. V shed 0 bases and J 6 bases; nucleotides not matched to a gene: 7.

The V gene is TRBV5-1, the J gene TRBJ2-7, with TRBD2 as a possible D gene (6 bases). The CDR3 is made up of 16 amino acids. The germline V gene encodes CDR1 SGHRS and CDR2 YFSETQ. V was trimmed by 5 bases and J by 6 bases, leaving 24 bases between them. The CDR3 sequence is CASSSPFLGSSAEQYF. Written as DNA, the CDR3 is TGCGCCAGCAGTTCGCCCTTTCTCGGGAGCTCTGCCGAGCAGTACTTC.

This chain uses TRBV6-1 with TRBJ2-1, with TRBD1 as a possible D gene (6 bases). CDR3 length: 13 amino acids. Trimming took off 7 bases at V and 5 bases at J, with 12 bases between the two ends. Looked up from germline, CDR1 is MNHNS and CDR2 is SASEGT. In DNA, the CDR3 is TGTGCCAGCACCGGACAGACCGACAATGAGCAGTTCTTC. Translation gives CASTGQTDNEQFF.